The source of this T cell receptor (beta chain) is a study of T cell changes during pregnancy in multiple sclerosis. Sequenced by immunoSEQ multiplex PCR; TCRdb stores in-frame clones only, minus some. The top ten hold around 3.6% of the sample, which has roughly 32,000 clones, around 91% seen once. The CDR3 consists of 15 residues. Germline values: CDR1 SGHDT, CDR2 YYEEEE. The V segment lost 3 bases and the J segment 4 bases; nucleotides outside the gene matches: 7. This clonotype was sampled from a female donor in good health, enrolled as a control in a pregnancy study. The gene calls are TRBV5-6 and TRBJ1-3, with TRBD1 matching over 7 bases. This specimen was CD8+ T cells from peripheral blood mononuclear cells, taken in the second trimester of pregnancy. CDR3 sequence (DNA): TGTGCCAGCAGCTCTGGACAGGCGGAAGGAAACACCATATATTTT. Encoded protein: CASSSGQAEGNTIYF.